This T cell receptor beta chain was obtained from a study of response to subunit inactivated influenza vaccine. CDR1 and CDR2 from the germline V gene are PRHDT and FYEKMQ (reference sequence). Trimming removed 5 bases at V and 0 bases at J, with 11 bases between. CDR3 length equals 15 residues. From the RT-PCR reads, TCRdb called clonotypes with MiXCR, one entry per CDR3 protein. The sample records under 200,000 distinct CDR3 sequences, about 10% being singletons. Turning to this clonotype: The antigen is unknown.

Study results and caveats: Authors suggested few new T cells are recruited by each seasonal influenza vaccination.

The source material was CD8+ T cells sorted from PBMCs, sampled less than 30 months after vaccination. This receptor was obtained from a man between 50 and 69 years old who received an inactivated influenza vaccine. The chain couples TRBV13 to TRBJ1-3; D unresolved. Written as DNA, the CDR3 is TGTGCCAGCAGCGCCAGCCGGCCCTCTGGAAACACCATATATTTT. Amino acids: CASSASRPSGNTIYF.